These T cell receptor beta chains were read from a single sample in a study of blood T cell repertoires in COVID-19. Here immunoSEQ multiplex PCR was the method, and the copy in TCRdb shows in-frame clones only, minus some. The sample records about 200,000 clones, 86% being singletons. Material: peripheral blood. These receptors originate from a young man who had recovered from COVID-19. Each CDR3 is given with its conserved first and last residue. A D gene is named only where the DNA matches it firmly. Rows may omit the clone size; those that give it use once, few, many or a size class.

CAISDGRQVYEQYF,TGTGCCATCAGTGATGGGAGGCAGGTGTACGAGCAGTACTTC,NA,TRBJ2-7,NA,TRBV10-3
CASSLAGAETQYF,TGCGCCAGCAGCTTAGCGGGCGCGGAGACCCAGTACTTC,NA,TRBJ2-5,NA,TRBV5-1
CASSSRGGSYEQYF,TGTGCCAGCAGCTCCCGAGGGGGCTCCTACGAGCAGTACTTC,NA,TRBJ2-7,few,TRBV3-1/TRBV3-2
CASSPERTVLSGNTIYF,TGTGCCAGCTCACCGGAACGGACAGTTCTCTCTGGAAACACCATATATTTT,NA,TRBJ1-3,NA,TRBV18
CAISESGGFEAFF,TGTGCCATCAGTGAGTCCGGAGGGTTTGAAGCTTTCTTT,NA,TRBJ1-1,NA,TRBV10-3
CASSIQGNTEAFF,TGTGCCAGCAGTATACAGGGCAACACTGAAGCTTTCTTT,NA,TRBJ1-1,NA,TRBV2
CASSFRGNTLVQETQYF,TGTGCCAGCAGCTTCCGCGGAAACACGCTTGTCCAAGAGACCCAGTACTTC,NA,TRBJ2-5,NA,TRBV7-2
CASSLEPGSNYGYTF,TGTGCCAGCAGCTTGGAGCCAGGTAGTAACTATGGCTACACCTTC,NA,TRBJ1-2,few,TRBV5-6
CAWSGQGETQYF,TGTGCCTGGAGTGGCCAGGGAGAGACCCAGTACTTC,NA,TRBJ2-5,NA,TRBV30
CASSIGPRRGGQFF,TGTGCCAGTAGTATCGGCCCTCGGAGAGGGGGGCAGTTCTTC,NA,TRBJ2-1,NA,TRBV19
CASSEGYSGNTIYF,TGTGCCAGCAGTGAAGGCTACTCTGGAAACACCATATATTTT,NA,TRBJ1-3,NA,TRBV2
CAISATYEQFF,TGTGCCATCAGCGCAACTTATGAGCAGTTCTTC,NA,TRBJ2-1,NA,TRBV10-3
CASSPGQGRQETQYF,TGTGCCAGCAGCCCCGGACAGGGGCGGCAAGAGACCCAGTACTTC,TRBD1,TRBJ2-5,NA,TRBV9
CASSLGLGRASSYEQYF,TGTGCCAGCAGTTTAGGTCTAGGCAGGGCCAGCTCCTACGAGCAGTACTTC,NA,TRBJ2-7,NA,TRBV27
CASSLDITRGRREVNTEAFF,TGCGCCAGCAGCTTGGATATCACCAGGGGGCGCAGAGAGGTGAACACTGAAGCTTTCTTT,TRBD1,TRBJ1-1,NA,TRBV5-1
CASNGESRGIDGYTF,TGCGCCAGCAACGGTGAAAGTAGGGGTATCGATGGCTACACCTTC,NA,TRBJ1-2,NA,TRBV5-1
CSVGGGYKTGTVAKNIQYF,TGCAGCGTTGGGGGCGGGTATAAGACAGGCACCGTAGCCAAAAACATTCAGTACTTC,NA,TRBJ2-4,NA,TRBV29-1
CASSLERGALNIQYF,TGCGCCAGCAGCCTAGAGCGGGGGGCCTTGAACATTCAGTACTTC,TRBD2,TRBJ2-4,NA,TRBV5-1
CASSLRTQALRETQYF,TGTGCCAGCAGCCTCCGGACTCAGGCGCTACGAGAGACCCAGTACTTC,NA,TRBJ2-5,NA,TRBV9
CASSSGQGHGYTF,TGTGCCAGTAGCTCTGGACAGGGCCATGGCTACACCTTC,TRBD1,TRBJ1-2,NA,TRBV19
CASSRTGGADQPQHF,TGTGCCAGCAGCCGAACAGGGGGCGCGGACCAGCCCCAGCATTTT,TRBD1,TRBJ1-5,NA,TRBV3-1/TRBV3-2
CASSVSPPRGGLNEQFF,TGTGCCAGCAGCGTAAGCCCACCTCGGGGGGGCCTCAATGAGCAGTTCTTC,TRBD2,TRBJ2-1,NA,TRBV9
CASRSGQGLDTGELFF,TGCGCCAGCAGGTCGGGACAGGGACTGGACACCGGGGAGCTGTTTTTT,TRBD1,TRBJ2-2,NA,TRBV5-1
CSAMHRGQGSLRYGYTF,TGCAGCGCTATGCACAGGGGACAGGGTTCCCTTCGCTATGGCTACACCTTC,TRBD1,TRBJ1-2,NA,TRBV29-1
CASRLRGAGGYTF,TGTGCCAGCCGCCTCAGGGGGGCTGGTGGCTACACCTTC,TRBD1,TRBJ1-2,NA,TRBV5-6
CASSSVAGGRLGEQFF,TGTGCCAGCAGTTCCGTAGCGGGGGGGCGTCTTGGTGAGCAGTTCTTC,TRBD2,TRBJ2-1,NA,TRBV28
CASSPPTGSGYTF,TGTGCCAGCAGCCCCCCAACAGGGTCCGGCTACACCTTC,NA,TRBJ1-2,NA,TRBV6-2/TRBV6-3
CSASRFSGRGAREQYF,TGCAGTGCTAGTAGGTTCAGCGGGCGGGGGGCCCGGGAGCAGTACTTC,TRBD2,TRBJ2-7,NA,TRBV20-1
CASSLGQFLSSGANVLTF,TGTGCCAGCAGCTTAGGACAGTTCCTAAGCTCTGGGGCCAACGTCCTGACTTTC,NA,TRBJ2-6,NA,TRBV5-4
CASSRTDPGTGGFTGELFF,TGCGCCAGCAGCCGGACCGATCCCGGGACAGGGGGCTTCACCGGGGAGCTGTTTTTT,TRBD1,TRBJ2-2,NA,TRBV4-3
CASSDSAGRGGYTF,TGTGCCAGCAGTGACTCTGCGGGACGGGGAGGCTACACCTTC,NA,TRBJ1-2,NA,TRBV6-4
CASSLYTLAGGPNQETQYF,TGCGCCAGCAGCTTATACACACTAGCGGGGGGGCCTAACCAAGAGACCCAGTACTTC,TRBD2,TRBJ2-5,NA,TRBV5-1
CASKAGPSTDTQYF,TGTGCCAGTAAGGCGGGTCCCAGCACAGATACGCAGTATTTT,NA,TRBJ2-3,NA,TRBV19
CASMGQDLYEQYF,TGTGCCAGCATGGGACAGGACCTTTACGAGCAGTACTTC,TRBD1,TRBJ2-7,NA,TRBV6-5
CASSPLSAGQGGATNEKLFF,TGTGCCAGCAGCCCTCTTAGTGCGGGACAGGGGGGAGCGACTAATGAAAAACTGTTTTTT,TRBD1,TRBJ1-4,NA,TRBV4-2
CASSARLDPYEQYF,TGTGCCAGCAGCGCCCGACTAGACCCCTACGAGCAGTACTTC,NA,TRBJ2-7,NA,TRBV7-6
CASSFGQGRYPNTIYF,TGTGCCAGCAGTTTCGGACAGGGCAGGTACCCGAACACCATATATTTT,TRBD1,TRBJ1-3,NA,TRBV6-5
CASSLRPGQGSGNTIYF,TGTGCCAGCAGCCTACGACCGGGACAGGGATCTGGAAACACCATATATTTT,TRBD1,TRBJ1-3,NA,TRBV7-7
CASSITSGGAGELFF,TGTGCCAGCAGCATTACTAGCGGGGGGGCCGGGGAGCTGTTTTTT,TRBD2,TRBJ2-2,NA,TRBV4-2
CASSSHTGFQPQHF,TGTGCCAGCAGTTCTCATACAGGGTTTCAGCCCCAGCATTTT,NA,TRBJ1-5,NA,TRBV6-5
CASSRAGDYGYTF,TGTGCCAGCAGTCGCGCGGGGGACTATGGCTACACCTTC,NA,TRBJ1-2,NA,TRBV6-2/TRBV6-3
CASSATTKTDPYTF,TGTGCCAGCAGCGCCACTACGAAGACAGATCCATACACCTTC,NA,TRBJ1-2,NA,TRBV9